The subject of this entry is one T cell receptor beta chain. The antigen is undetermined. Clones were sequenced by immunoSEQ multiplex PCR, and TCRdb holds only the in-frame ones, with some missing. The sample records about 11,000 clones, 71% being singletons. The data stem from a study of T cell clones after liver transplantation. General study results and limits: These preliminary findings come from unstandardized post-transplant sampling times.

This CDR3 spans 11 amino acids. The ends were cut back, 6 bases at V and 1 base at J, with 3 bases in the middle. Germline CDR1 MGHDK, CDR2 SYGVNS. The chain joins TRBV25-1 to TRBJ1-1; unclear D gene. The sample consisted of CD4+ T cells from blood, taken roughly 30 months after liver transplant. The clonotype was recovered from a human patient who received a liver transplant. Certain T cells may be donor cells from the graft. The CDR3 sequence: CASSTNTEAFF. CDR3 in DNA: TGTGCCAGCAGCACGAACACTGAAGCTTTCTTT. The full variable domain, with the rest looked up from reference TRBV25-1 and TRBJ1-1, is EADIYQTPRYLVIGTGKKITLECSQTMGHDKMYWYQQDPGMELHLIHYSYGVNSTEKGDLSSESTVSRIRTEHFPLTLESARPSHTSQYLCASSTNTEAFFGQGTRLTVV.